This TCR beta chain is drawn from a study of vaccination and CD4 T cells after COVID-19. For the study at large: Convalescent individuals numbered four females and six males, two being Hispanic.

Described treatment: approximately nine-day PBMC culture with coronavirus spike peptide pools or control peptides (ViraFEST assay). Peptide-pool expansion of antigen-specific T cells preceded TCR sequencing in ViraFEST. Cultured CD4+ T cells had their DNA profiled by the Oncomine TCR Beta short-read assay. From the PCR reads, TCRdb called clonotypes with MiXCR, one entry per CDR3 protein. This table holds 15,000 to 20,000 distinct CDR3 sequences, over 45% found once. This clonotype showed up just a few times. Its specificity is unknown. The germline gives CDR1 MNHNS, CDR2 SASEGT. V dropped 5 bases and J dropped 4 bases, with 15 bases sitting between them. The CDR3 length is 15 residues. Study-level results: Convalescent patients studied were relatively few, and early post-infection timepoints were absent.

The chain carries TRBV6-1 and TRBJ2-1; TRBD2 might be the D (6 bases). Material: CD4+ T cells from blood, cultured in vitro. The TCR comes from a human donor who had recovered from COVID-19. CDR3 residues: CASSRSGTPYNEQFF. As DNA, the CDR3 is TGTGCCAGCAGTCGTTCCGGGACTCCGTACAATGAGCAGTTCTTC.